This TCR beta chain derives from a study of T cell responses to AZD1222 COVID-19 vaccine. CDR3 length equals 16 residues. J was trimmed by 3 bases and V by 4 bases; bases with no gene match: 4. Germline-derived CDR1 and CDR2 are MNHEY and SMNVEV (reference sequence). Clones were read by immunoSEQ multiplex PCR, and TCRdb kept only the in-frame ones, dropping some. The data contain 100,000 to 150,000 clones, over 70% of them singletons. This clonotype was obtained from an adult in good health. Material: peripheral blood, obtained on day 0 of AZD1222 vaccination. The rearrangement uses TRBV27 and TRBJ2-7, with 15 bases aligning to TRBD2. The CDR3 region is CASSSGTSGGYYEQYF. Here the CDR3 DNA reads TGTGCCAGCAGTTCAGGGACTAGCGGGGGGTACTACGAGCAGTACTTC.